This T cell receptor (beta chain) was obtained from a study of identical twins. Study results and caveats: Those out-of-frame alpha sequences shared by twins showed an excess of low generation probability.

This clonotype has just a few counts. Antigen: not known. A universal primer site was incorporated via template switching, and the cDNA contained unique molecular identifiers. TCRdb ran MiXCR on the 5' RACE reads and lists one entry per CDR3 protein. The repertoire consists of around 250,000 distinct CDR3 sequences, with about an eighth occurring once and the leading ten covering 3.5% to 5%. Germline values: CDR1 SQVTM, CDR2 ANQGSEA. This CDR3 has 13 amino acids. Between the trimmed V and J ends, which lost 3 bases and 1 base, there was a span of 8 bases. The data also belong to a second study, concerning yellow fever vaccine responses in identical twins.

V and J are TRBV29-1 and TRBJ2-3, with no clear D. This clonotype was sampled from a woman between 18 and 29 years old in good health. Sequencing was done on a sample of memory (CD45RO+) T cells sorted from blood. CDR3 residues: CSVDTGGTDTQYF. CDR3 bases: TGCAGCGTTGATACGGGTGGCACAGATACGCAGTATTTT.